One and the same sample provided the 20 T cell receptor beta chains below, sequenced in a study of T cell responses to AZD1222 COVID-19 vaccine. This table comes from immunoSEQ multiplex PCR, and its TCRdb copy is limited to in-frame clones, with some not included. The sample records 97,000 or so clones, approximately 87% being singletons. The sequencing here drew on peripheral blood, taken on day 0 of AZD1222 vaccination. The receptors were sampled from an adult in good health.

V usage is TRBV28 and J usage is TRBJ1-5; 8 nucleotides match TRBD1. Germline trimming cut 3 bases from V and 3 bases from J; bases unmatched to any gene: 13. CDR3 length: 18 amino acids. Germline V gene sequence: CDR1 MDHEN, CDR2 SYDVKM. CDR3 sequence reads: CASSFLPGQGNTNQPQHF. The CDR3 DNA reads as TGTGCCAGCAGTTTCCTGCCCGGACAGGGAAATACCAATCAGCCCCAGCATTTT. The complete variable domain, with remaining parts taken from reference TRBV28 and TRBJ1-5, reads DVKVTQSSRYLVKRTGEKVFLECVQDMDHENMFWYRQDPGLGLRLIYFSYDVKMKEKGDIPEGYSVSREKKERFSLILESASTNQTSMYLCASSFLPGQGNTNQPQHFGDGTRLSIL.

J is TRBJ1-5 and V is TRBV5-1; 8 bases agree with TRBD1. The CDR3 length is 17 residues. The V gene's germline CDR1 is SGHRS and CDR2 YFSETQ. Germline trimming cut 5 bases from V and 0 bases from J; bases unmatched to any gene: 10. The CDR3 coding sequence is TGCGCCAGCAGTGGGACAGGTGGCCCTTATAGCAATCAGCCCCAGCATTTT. Residues: CASSGTGGPYSNQPQHF.

The V and J genes are TRBV19 and TRBJ2-7; 7 positions agree with TRBD1. V trimming: 8 bases; J trimming: 2 bases; junction bases outside the gene matches: 6. CDR3 length equals 13 residues. Germline V gives CDR1 LNHDA, CDR2 SQIVND (reference sequence). CDR3 in amino acids: CASGAGTAYEQYF. The CDR3 coding sequence is TGTGCCAGTGGTGCCGGGACAGCCTACGAGCAGTACTTC.

The rearrangement joins TRBV7-3 to TRBJ1-2, with 10 bases lining up with TRBD1. V was pared by 5 bases and J by 5 bases, with 8 bases of the junction left unmatched. The CDR3 has 15 amino acids. In germline, CDR1 is SGHTA, CDR2 FQGTGA. The CDR3 DNA reads as TGTGCCAGCAGCCCGACAGGGGGCGGTTTATATGGCTACACCTTC. Its translation is CASSPTGGGLYGYTF.

V usage is TRBV6-2 or TRBV6-3 and J usage is TRBJ2-2, with TRBD1 matching 7 bases. The germline V gene encodes CDR1 MNHEY and CDR2 SVGEGT. V lost 4 bases and J lost 5; bases outside the gene matches: 10. The length of the CDR3 is 16 residues. CDR3 DNA sequence: TGTGCCAGCAGTTTCCTGACAGGGCTGTCAACCGGGGAGCTGTTTTTT. Amino acid sequence: CASSFLTGLSTGELFF.

The chain combines TRBV6-1 with TRBJ1-1; D is perhaps TRBD1 (5 bases). The CDR3 covers 13 residues. CDR1 is MNHNS and CDR2 is SASEGT in the germline V gene. V dropped 2 bases and J dropped 5 bases, with 9 bases sitting between them. CDR3 in DNA: TGTGCCAGCAGTGAATTAGGGGAAACTGAAGCTTTCTTT. Encoded protein: CASSELGETEAFF.

This rearrangement joins TRBV7-9 to TRBJ2-5, with 7 nucleotides matching TRBD2. Looked up from germline, CDR1 is SEHNR and CDR2 is FQNEAQ (reference sequence). Trimming at V came to 5 bases and at J to 0 bases, leaving 6 bases not matched to a gene. CDR3 size: 15 residues. The CDR3 region has the DNA TGTGCCAGCAGCCCCCCGGGACTACACCAAGAGACCCAGTACTTC. Residues: CASSPPGLHQETQYF.

This clone was found once. The rearrangement links TRBV7-2 to TRBJ2-4; the D gene could be TRBD1 or TRBD2 (5 bases each). The CDR3 runs to 17 residues. V lost 1 base and J lost 9, with 22 bases in between. Germline V gene lookup returns CDR1 SGHTA and CDR2 FQGNSA. The CDR3: CASSLESVGVGHGIQYF. The CDR3 bases are TGTGCCAGCAGCTTAGAGTCTGTCGGGGTGGGGCACGGCATTCAGTACTTC.

The rearrangement links TRBV28 to TRBJ2-3; D perhaps matches TRBD1 (6 bases). The V end was cut by 10 bases, the J end by 3 bases, with 14 bases between. CDR1 is MDHEN and CDR2 is SYDVKM in the germline V gene. The CDR3 covers 13 residues. The CDR3 reads CATHRGGTDTQYF. The CDR3 DNA follows: TGTGCCACCCACAGAGGGGGTACAGATACGCAGTATTTT.

The chain links TRBV6-5 to TRBJ1-2; unclear D gene. The CDR3 extends over 15 amino acids. V was cut by 6 bases and J by 0 bases, with 14 bases left in between. The germline CDR1 and CDR2 sequences are MNHEY and SVGAGI. The CDR3 coding sequence is TGTGCCAGCAGAGGCCCTACAGCCTCTAACTATGGCTACACCTTC. Protein: CASRGPTASNYGYTF.

The V gene is TRBV18, the J gene TRBJ1-2; D unclear. CDR1 is KGHSH and CDR2 is LQKENI in the germline V gene. The CDR3 has 14 amino acids. Trimming removed 6 bases from V and 2 bases from J, with 13 bases in between. Here the CDR3 DNA reads TGTGCCAGCTCTCGCACTACTGAGAACTATGGCTACACCTTC. As protein: CASSRTTENYGYTF. Full variable domain (outside the CDR3, taken from reference TRBV18 and TRBJ1-2): NAGVMQNPRHLVRRRGQEARLRCSPMKGHSHVYWYRQLPEEGLKFMVYLQKENIIDESGMPKERFSAEFPKEGPSILRIQQVVRGDSAAYFCASSRTTENYGYTFGSGTRLTVV.

The chain recombines TRBV28 with TRBJ2-5, with unresolved D. The V end was cut by 7 bases, the J end by 2 bases, with 14 bases between. Germline V gene sequence: CDR1 MDHEN, CDR2 SYDVKM. The CDR3 extends over 14 amino acids. In DNA, the CDR3 is TGTGCCAGCAAGTCGATTTGGCAGCAAGAGACCCAGTACTTC. Its translation is CASKSIWQQETQYF.

The J gene is TRBJ1-1, the V gene TRBV24-1; 7 bases map to TRBD1. CDR3 length equals 13 residues. Germline loops: CDR1 KGHDR, CDR2 SFDVKD. Unmatched junction bases numbered 0, after V lost 5 bases and J lost 1 base. The CDR3 DNA is TGTGCCACCAGTGGACAGGGGAACACTGAAGCTTTCTTT. Its protein is CATSGQGNTEAFF.

This chain uses TRBV6-1 with TRBJ2-1; 11 positions agree with TRBD2. The CDR3 length is 16 residues. V shed 2 bases and J 4 bases; nucleotides not matched to a gene: 4. Germline V gene lookup returns CDR1 MNHNS and CDR2 SASEGT. The CDR3 DNA sequence: TGTGCCAGCAGTGAATTTGGGACTAGCGGTTACAATGAGCAGTTCTTC. Its protein is CASSEFGTSGYNEQFF.

The V and J genes are TRBV19 and TRBJ2-7, with 13 bases aligning to TRBD2. Per germline, CDR1 LNHDA and CDR2 SQIVND (reference sequence). The CDR3 runs to 14 residues. Unmatched junction bases numbered 10, after V lost 11 bases and J lost 6 bases. In DNA form, the CDR3 reads TGTGCCTCGCAACTAGCGGGAGGGCCCTTCGAGCAGTACTTC. Translation gives CASQLAGGPFEQYF.

The gene calls are TRBV27 and TRBJ1-1, with 10 bases matching TRBD1. Losses at the gene ends were 0 bases for V and 4 bases for J; bases not matched to a gene: 8. The CDR3 is 17 residues long. CDR1 and CDR2 (germline): MNHEY, SMNVEV (reference sequence). The CDR3 protein is CASSLSGDRGRSTEAFF. The CDR3, as DNA: TGTGCCAGCAGTTTATCGGGGGACAGGGGTCGTTCCACTGAAGCTTTCTTT.

This chain uses TRBV3-1 (or the pseudogene TRBV3-2) with TRBJ1-4; unclear D gene. The CDR3 totals 19 residues. The V gene lost 0 bases and the J gene lost 5 bases, with 22 bases spanning the gap. Germline-derived CDR1 and CDR2 are LGHDT and YNNKEL (reference sequence). The CDR3 nucleotides read TGTGCCAGCAGCCAAGATCAGGCGTCCCTCATTGGATCCAATGAAAAACTGTTTTTT. Translating gives CASSQDQASLIGSNEKLFF.

The chain carries TRBV6-5 and TRBJ1-1; D gene uncertain. Germline values: CDR1 MNHEY, CDR2 SVGAGI. The CDR3 is 13 amino acids. V dropped 6 bases and J dropped 0 bases, with 8 bases sitting between them. The CDR3 nucleotides read TGTGCCAGCAGCGTGGGGATGAACACTGAAGCTTTCTTT. Protein: CASSVGMNTEAFF.

The J gene is TRBJ1-6, the V gene TRBV9; D ambiguous. V was pared by 4 bases and J by 0 bases, with 8 bases between. The CDR3 runs 15 residues. In germline, CDR1 is SGDLS, CDR2 YYNGEE. In DNA, the CDR3 is TGTGCCAGCAGCACCGGGGACTCCTATAATTCACCCCTCCACTTT. This translates into CASSTGDSYNSPLHF.

The chain links TRBV27 to TRBJ2-3, with D possibly TRBD2 on 5 matching bases. V shed 2 bases and J shed 3 bases, with 6 bases lying between them. The germline V gene has CDR1 MNHEY and CDR2 SMNVEV (reference sequence). CDR3 length: 13 amino acids. CDR3 coding DNA: TGTGCCAGCAGTTTACGGGAAACAGATACGCAGTATTTT. As protein: CASSLRETDTQYF.